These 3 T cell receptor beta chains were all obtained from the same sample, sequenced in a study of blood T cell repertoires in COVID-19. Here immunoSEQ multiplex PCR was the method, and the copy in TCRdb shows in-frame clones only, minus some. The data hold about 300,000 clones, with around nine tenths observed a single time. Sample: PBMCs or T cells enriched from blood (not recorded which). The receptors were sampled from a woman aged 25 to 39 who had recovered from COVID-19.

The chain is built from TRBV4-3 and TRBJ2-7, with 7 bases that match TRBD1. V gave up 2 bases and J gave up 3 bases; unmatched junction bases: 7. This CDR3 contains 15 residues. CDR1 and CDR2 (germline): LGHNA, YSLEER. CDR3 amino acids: CASSQTRQGFYEQYF. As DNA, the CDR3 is TGCGCCAGCAGCCAAACCCGACAGGGATTCTACGAGCAGTACTTC.

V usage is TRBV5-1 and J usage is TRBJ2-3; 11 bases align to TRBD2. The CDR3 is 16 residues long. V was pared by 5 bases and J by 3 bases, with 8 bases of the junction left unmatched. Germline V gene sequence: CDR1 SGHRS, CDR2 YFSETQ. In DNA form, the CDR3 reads TGCGCCAGCAGTTCCCAGACTAGCGGGACAACAGATACGCAGTATTTT. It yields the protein CASSSQTSGTTDTQYF. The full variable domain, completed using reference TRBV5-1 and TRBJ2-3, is KAGVTQTPRYLIKTRGQQVTLSCSPISGHRSVSWYQQTPGQGLQFLFEYFSETQRNKGNFPGRFSGRQFSNSRSEMNVSTLELGDSALYLCASSSQTSGTTDTQYFGPGTRLTVL.

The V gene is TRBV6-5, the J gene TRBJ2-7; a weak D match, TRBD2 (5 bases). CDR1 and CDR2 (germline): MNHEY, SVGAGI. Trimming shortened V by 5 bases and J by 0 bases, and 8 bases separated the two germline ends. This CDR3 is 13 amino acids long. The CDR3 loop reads CASSRDYSYEQYF. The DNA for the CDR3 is TGTGCCAGCAGTCGAGACTACTCCTACGAGCAGTACTTC.